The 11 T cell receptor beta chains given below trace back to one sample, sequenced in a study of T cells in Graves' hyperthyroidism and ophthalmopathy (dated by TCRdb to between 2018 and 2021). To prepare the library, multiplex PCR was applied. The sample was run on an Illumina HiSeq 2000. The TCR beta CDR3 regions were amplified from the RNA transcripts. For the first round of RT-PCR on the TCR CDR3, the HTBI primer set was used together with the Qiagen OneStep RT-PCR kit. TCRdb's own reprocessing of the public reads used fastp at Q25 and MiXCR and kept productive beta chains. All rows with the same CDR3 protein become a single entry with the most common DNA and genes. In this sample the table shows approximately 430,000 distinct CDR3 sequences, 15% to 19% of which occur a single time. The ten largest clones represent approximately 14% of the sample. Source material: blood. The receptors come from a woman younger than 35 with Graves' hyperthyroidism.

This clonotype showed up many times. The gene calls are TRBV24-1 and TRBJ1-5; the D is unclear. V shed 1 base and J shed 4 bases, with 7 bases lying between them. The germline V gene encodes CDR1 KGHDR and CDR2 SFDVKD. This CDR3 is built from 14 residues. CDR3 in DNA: TGTGCCACCAGTGATTTCAGGAGTAATCAGCCCCAGCATTTT. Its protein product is CATSDFRSNQPQHF.

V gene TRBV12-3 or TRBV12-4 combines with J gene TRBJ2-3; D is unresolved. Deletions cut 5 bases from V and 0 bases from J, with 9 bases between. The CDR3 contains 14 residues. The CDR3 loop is CASSPGRSTDTQYF. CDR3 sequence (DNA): TGTGCCAGCAGTCCGGGTAGGAGCACAGATACGCAGTATTTT.

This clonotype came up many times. The CDR3 DNA is TGTGCCAGCAGTTTTGGACAATACGAGCAGTACTTC. Translation: CASSFGQYEQYF. The rearrangement links TRBV12-3 or TRBV12-4 to TRBJ2-7; maybe TRBD1 (5 bases). With 3 bases removed from V and 4 bases from J, the gap between germline ends came to 7 bases. The CDR3 has 12 residues.

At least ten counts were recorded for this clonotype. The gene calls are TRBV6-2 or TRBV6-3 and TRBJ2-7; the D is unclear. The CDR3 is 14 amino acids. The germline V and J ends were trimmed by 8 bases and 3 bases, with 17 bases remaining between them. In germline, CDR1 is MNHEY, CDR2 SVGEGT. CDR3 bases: TGTGCCAGCCGGGCTCACCTCTACTACTACGAGCAGTACTTC. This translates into CASRAHLYYYEQYF.

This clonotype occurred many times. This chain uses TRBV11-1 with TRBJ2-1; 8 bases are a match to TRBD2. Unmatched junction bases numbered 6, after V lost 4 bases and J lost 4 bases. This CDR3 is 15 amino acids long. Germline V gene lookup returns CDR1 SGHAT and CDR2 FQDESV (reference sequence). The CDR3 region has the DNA TGTGCCAGCAGCTCCGGGGCTAGCGGGTACAATGAGCAGTTCTTC. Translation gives CASSSGASGYNEQFF.

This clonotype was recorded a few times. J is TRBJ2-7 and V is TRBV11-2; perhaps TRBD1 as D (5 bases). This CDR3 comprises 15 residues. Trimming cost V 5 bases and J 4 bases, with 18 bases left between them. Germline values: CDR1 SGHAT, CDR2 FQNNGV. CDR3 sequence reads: CASSPGSGNIYEQYF. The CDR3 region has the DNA TGTGCCAGCAGCCCAGGCTCAGGGAATATTTACGAGCAGTACTTC. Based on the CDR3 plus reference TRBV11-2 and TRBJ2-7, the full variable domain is EAGVAQSPRYKIIEKRQSVAFWCNPISGHATLYWYQQILGQGPKLLIQFQNNGVVDDSQLPKDRFSAERLKGVDSTLKIQPAKLEDSAVYLCASSPGSGNIYEQYFGPGTRLTVT.

The CDR3, as DNA: TGTGCCAGGCCCCCGAGGGCACAGGGGTACACCTACGAGCAGTACTTC. This gives the protein CARPPRAQGYTYEQYF. The chain couples TRBV6-4 to TRBJ2-7; 7 bases map to TRBD1. V shed 9 bases, J shed 2 bases, and the junction held 16 bases outside the gene matches. The CDR3 runs 16 residues. CDR1 and CDR2 (germline): MRHNA, SNTAGT.

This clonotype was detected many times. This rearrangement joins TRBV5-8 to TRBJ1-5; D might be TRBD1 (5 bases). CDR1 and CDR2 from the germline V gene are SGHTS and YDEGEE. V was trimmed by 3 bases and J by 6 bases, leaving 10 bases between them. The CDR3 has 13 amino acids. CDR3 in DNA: TGTGCCAGCAGCTCGGGGGTGGGTCAGCCCCAGCATTTT. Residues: CASSSGVGQPQHF.

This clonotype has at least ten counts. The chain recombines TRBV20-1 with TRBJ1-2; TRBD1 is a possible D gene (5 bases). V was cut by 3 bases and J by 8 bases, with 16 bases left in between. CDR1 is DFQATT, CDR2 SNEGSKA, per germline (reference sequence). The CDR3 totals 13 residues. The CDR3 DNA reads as TGCAGTGCTAGTATCGCTGGGGGAATGGGCTACACCTTC. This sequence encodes CSASIAGGMGYTF.

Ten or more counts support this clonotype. The CDR3 DNA sequence: TGCAGTGCTAGTTTGGACAATGAGCAGTTCTTC. Translation gives CSASLDNEQFF. This sequence joins TRBV20-1 and TRBJ2-1; D unresolved. Germline lookup yields CDR1 DFQATT and CDR2 SNEGSKA (reference sequence). V shed 3 bases and J shed 5 bases, with 5 bases lying between them. The CDR3 has 11 residues.

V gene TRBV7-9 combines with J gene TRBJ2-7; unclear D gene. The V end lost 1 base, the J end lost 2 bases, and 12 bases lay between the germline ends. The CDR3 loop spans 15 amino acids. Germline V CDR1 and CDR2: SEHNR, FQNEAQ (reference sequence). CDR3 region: CASSLESSPTYEQYF. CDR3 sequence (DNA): TGTGCCAGCAGCTTAGAGAGCAGCCCTACCTACGAGCAGTACTTC.